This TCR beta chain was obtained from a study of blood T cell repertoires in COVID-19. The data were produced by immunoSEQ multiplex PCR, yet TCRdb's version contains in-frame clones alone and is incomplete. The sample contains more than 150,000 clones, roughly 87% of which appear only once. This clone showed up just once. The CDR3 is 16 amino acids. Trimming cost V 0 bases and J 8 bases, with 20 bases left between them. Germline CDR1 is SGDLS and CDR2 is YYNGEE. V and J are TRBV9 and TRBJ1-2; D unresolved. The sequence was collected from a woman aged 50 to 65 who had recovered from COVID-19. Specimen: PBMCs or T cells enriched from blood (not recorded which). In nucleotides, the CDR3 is TGTGCCAGCAGCGTAGCTAAGGGAGGGCCCGAGAGGGGCTACACCTTC. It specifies CASSVAKGGPERGYTF.